One and the same sample provided the 2 T cell receptor beta chains below, sequenced in a study of control samples from healthy donors and cancer patients. Repertoires were generated with immunoSEQ multiplex PCR, while TCRdb's copy carries only in-frame clones and drops some. This table holds approximately 150,000 clones, approximately 93% found once. Source material: blood. The receptors were gathered from a young man in good health.

V is TRBV6-5 and J is TRBJ2-5; possibly TRBD2 for D (5 bases). The CDR3 totals 14 residues. CDR1 and CDR2 (germline): MNHEY, SVGAGI. V was clipped by 6 bases and J by 2 bases, with 13 bases between them. In nucleotides, the CDR3 is TGTGCCAGCAGGGGTACAGCGGAACAAGAGACCCAGTACTTC. Residues: CASRGTAEQETQYF.

The chain combines TRBV9 with TRBJ2-2; TRBD2 agrees at 9 bases. Per the germline V gene, CDR1 is SGDLS and CDR2 is YYNGEE. J lost 4 bases, V lost 4 bases, and 14 bases had no gene match. The CDR3 consists of 18 residues. For the CDR3, the DNA is TGTGCCAGCAGCTCACCCCTGGCGGGAGGGCCAAGCACCGGGGAGCTGTTTTTT. This encodes CASSSPLAGGPSTGELFF.